This entry lists 14 T cell receptor beta chains sequenced from one sample in a study of T cells in Graves' hyperthyroidism and ophthalmopathy (dated 2019 in TCRdb). The method behind the library was multiplex PCR. Sequencing was carried out with an Illumina HiSeq 2000. The TCR beta CDR3 regions were amplified from RNA transcripts. For the first round of RT-PCR on the TCR CDR3, the HTBI primer set was used together with the Qiagen OneStep RT-PCR kit. TCRdb reprocessed the public reads (quality trimming at Q25 with fastp, clone calling with MiXCR) and kept in-frame beta chains. Rows matching on CDR3 protein sequence are summarized as one entry with the most common DNA and genes. The sample yields 330,000 or so distinct CDR3 sequences; roughly a fifth were counted once. The biggest ten clones account for under 45% of the sample. The sample was blood. The source of these receptors is a man aged 50 or older with Graves' ophthalmopathy.

This chain joins TRBV7-9 and TRBJ2-3; D unclear. The ends were cut back, 2 bases at V and 5 bases at J, with 8 bases in the middle. CDR3 size: 13 residues. Germline V gene lookup returns CDR1 SEHNR and CDR2 FQNEAQ (reference sequence). The CDR3 here is CASSLFEGDTQYF. In nucleotides, the CDR3 is TGTGCCAGCAGCTTATTCGAAGGAGATACGCAGTATTTT.

This clonotype was observed a few times. The chain combines TRBV30 with TRBJ2-1, with 8 positions matching TRBD2. The CDR3 is made up of 15 amino acids. Germline CDR1 GTSNPN, CDR2 SVGIG (reference sequence). V shed 0 bases and J 7 bases; nucleotides not matched to a gene: 8. CDR3 nucleotide sequence: TGTGCCTGGAGTGTACTCGGGAGGGAGGTGAATGAGCAGTTCTTC. Translation gives CAWSVLGREVNEQFF.

Many counts were recorded for this clonotype. The chain couples TRBV5-8 to TRBJ2-7; 9 positions agree with TRBD1. The germline V gene encodes CDR1 SGHTS and CDR2 YDEGEE. The CDR3 is 13 residues long. V gave up 5 bases and J gave up 7 bases; unmatched junction bases: 7. DNA of the CDR3: TGTGCCAGCAGGAGGACAGGGGTCGAGGAGCAGTACTTC. This sequence encodes CASRRTGVEEQYF.

This clonotype was found many times. The rearrangement links TRBV11-2 to TRBJ2-4; tentative D call: TRBD2 (5 bases). CDR3 length: 13 residues. Germline CDR1 reads SGHAT; CDR2 reads FQNNGV. V dropped 8 bases and J dropped 7 bases, with 15 bases sitting between them. The CDR3: CASSPPGGNIQYF. DNA of the CDR3: TGTGCCAGCTCCCCCCCAGGCGGGAACATTCAGTACTTC.

The chain couples TRBV4-3 to TRBJ1-1, with 8 positions matching TRBD1. Unmatched junction bases numbered 8, after V lost 4 bases and J lost 4 bases. Per the germline V gene, CDR1 is LGHNA and CDR2 is YSLEER. This CDR3 spans 15 amino acids. CDR3 sequence: CASSPRNTGGTEAFF. CDR3 sequence (DNA): TGCGCCAGCAGCCCCAGAAACACAGGGGGCACTGAAGCTTTCTTT.

This chain connects TRBV27 to TRBJ1-5; 8 bases map to TRBD1. Germline trimming cut 10 bases from V and 5 bases from J; bases unmatched to any gene: 4. Germline V CDR1 and CDR2: MNHEY, SMNVEV (reference sequence). This CDR3 has 12 amino acids. CDR3 sequence: CATLTGDQPQHF. CDR3 nucleotide sequence: TGTGCCACCCTGACAGGGGATCAGCCCCAGCATTTT.

The chain couples TRBV11-1 to TRBJ2-3, with 7 nucleotides matching TRBD1. V shed 5 bases and J 5 bases; nucleotides not matched to a gene: 16. CDR1 and CDR2 (germline): SGHAT, FQDESV (reference sequence). The CDR3 length is 17 residues. For the CDR3, the DNA is TGTGCCAGCAGCGACAACGGTTGGGGGCAGGGGGAAGATACGCAGTATTTT. As protein: CASSDNGWGQGEDTQYF.

The chain recombines TRBV20-1 with TRBJ2-5; 13 positions match TRBD2. This CDR3 is built from 15 residues. Germline trimming cut 5 bases from V and 3 bases from J; bases unmatched to any gene: 6. Germline loops: CDR1 DFQATT, CDR2 SNEGSKA (reference sequence). DNA of the CDR3: TGCAGTGCTGCCGGGACTAGCGGGAAGGAAGAGACCCAGTACTTC. This encodes CSAAGTSGKEETQYF.

The chain employs TRBV10-3 and TRBJ1-6; a weak D match, TRBD1 (5 bases). CDR1 ENHRY and CDR2 SYGVKD come from the germline V gene. The CDR3 is 15 residues long. Trimming removed 6 bases at V and 5 bases at J, with 14 bases between. The CDR3 sequence: CAIRRVGTDNSPLHF. In nucleotides, the CDR3 is TGTGCCATCAGGAGGGTTGGGACCGATAATTCACCCCTCCACTTT.

CDR3 bases: TGTGCCAGTAGTATCAGGGGACAGGGGAACACTGAAGCTTTCTTT. Translation: CASSIRGQGNTEAFF. This chain uses TRBV19 with TRBJ1-1; 9 bases match TRBD1. Germline assignment: CDR1 LNHDA and CDR2 SQIVND (reference sequence). V was pared by 3 bases and J by 1 base, with 3 bases of the junction left unmatched. There are 15 residues in the CDR3.

This clonotype came up a few times. The chain combines TRBV5-1 with TRBJ2-1, with D possibly being TRBD2 (6 bases). Germline V gene lookup returns CDR1 SGHRS and CDR2 YFSETQ. Between the trimmed V and J ends, which lost 4 bases and 2 bases, there was a span of 13 bases. The CDR3 runs to 15 residues. The CDR3 is CASSLRDFAYNEQFF. The CDR3, as DNA: TGCGCCAGCAGCCTCCGGGACTTCGCCTACAATGAGCAGTTCTTC.

The V and J genes are TRBV5-1 and TRBJ1-1, with a weak D call TRBD1 (6 bases). V was clipped by 4 bases and J by 0 bases, with 22 bases between them. CDR1 and CDR2 (germline): SGHRS, YFSETQ. The length of the CDR3 is 18 residues. CDR3 DNA sequence: TGCGCCAGCAGCCGAACTACCGGGACACGTAATTTGAACACTGAAGCTTTCTTT. This sequence encodes CASSRTTGTRNLNTEAFF.

The chain joins TRBV11-2 to TRBJ1-4, with no clear D. CDR3 length: 12 amino acids. The V gene's germline CDR1 is SGHAT and CDR2 FQNNGV. V was clipped by 0 bases and J by 11 bases, with 7 bases between them. The CDR3 DNA sequence: TGTGCCAGCAGCTTAGAGCTGGACAAACTGTTTTTT. Translation gives CASSLELDKLFF.

The chain couples TRBV9 to TRBJ2-5; 10 bases fit TRBD2. With 1 base clipped from V and 5 bases from J, the junction kept 8 bases outside the gene matches. Germline V CDR1 and CDR2: SGDLS, YYNGEE. CDR3 length: 16 residues. The CDR3 region is CASSVNSGRTIETQYF. CDR3 DNA sequence: TGTGCCAGCAGCGTAAATAGCGGGAGGACCATCGAGACCCAGTACTTC.